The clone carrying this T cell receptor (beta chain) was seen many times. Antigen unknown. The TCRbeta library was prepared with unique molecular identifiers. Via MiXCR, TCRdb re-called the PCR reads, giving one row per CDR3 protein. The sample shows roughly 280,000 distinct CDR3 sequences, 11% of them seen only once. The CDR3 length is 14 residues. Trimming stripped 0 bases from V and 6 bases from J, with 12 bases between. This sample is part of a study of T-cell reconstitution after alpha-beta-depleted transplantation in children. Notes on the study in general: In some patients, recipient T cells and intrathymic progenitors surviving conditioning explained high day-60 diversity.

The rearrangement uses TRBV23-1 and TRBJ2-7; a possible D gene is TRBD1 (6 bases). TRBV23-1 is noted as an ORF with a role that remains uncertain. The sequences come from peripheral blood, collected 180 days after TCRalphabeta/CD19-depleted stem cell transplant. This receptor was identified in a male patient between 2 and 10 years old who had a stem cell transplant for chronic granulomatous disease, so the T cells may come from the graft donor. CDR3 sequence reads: CASSQSAQGAEQYF. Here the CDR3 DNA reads TGCGCCAGCAGTCAATCCGCACAGGGAGCCGAGCAGTACTTC.